This TCR beta chain was found in a study of control samples from healthy donors and cancer patients. The CDR3 is 13 residues long. Per germline, CDR1 SNHLY and CDR2 FYNNEI. Trimming took 6 bases from V and 4 from J; bases not matched to a gene: 5. This clone appeared once. Profiling relied on immunoSEQ multiplex PCR, and the TCRdb table lists in-frame clones only, not all of them. Here the sample spans about 230,000 clones, over 70% being singletons. The receptor comes from an older woman with lung cancer. Sequencing used PBMCs. The J gene is TRBJ1-1, the V gene TRBV2; 7 positions agree with TRBD1. The CDR3 nucleotides read TGTGCCAGCAGGAACCAGGGGGTCACTGAAGCTTTCTTT. Translating it yields CASRNQGVTEAFF.